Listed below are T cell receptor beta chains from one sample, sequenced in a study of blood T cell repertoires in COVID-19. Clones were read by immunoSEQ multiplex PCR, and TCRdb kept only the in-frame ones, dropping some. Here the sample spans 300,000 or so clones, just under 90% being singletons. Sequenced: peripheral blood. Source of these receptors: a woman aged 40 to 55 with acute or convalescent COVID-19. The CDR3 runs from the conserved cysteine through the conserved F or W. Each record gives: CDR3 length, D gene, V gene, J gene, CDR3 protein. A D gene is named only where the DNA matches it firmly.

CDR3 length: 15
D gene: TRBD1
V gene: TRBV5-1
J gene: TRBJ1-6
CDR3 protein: CASSQTGALNSPLHF

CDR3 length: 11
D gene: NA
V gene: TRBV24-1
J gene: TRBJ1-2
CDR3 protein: CATSDGYGYTF

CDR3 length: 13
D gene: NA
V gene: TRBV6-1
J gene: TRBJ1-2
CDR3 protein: CASSPPLNYGYTF

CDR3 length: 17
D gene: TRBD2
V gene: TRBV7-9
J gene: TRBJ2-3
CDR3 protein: CASSISPGLAGSDTQYF

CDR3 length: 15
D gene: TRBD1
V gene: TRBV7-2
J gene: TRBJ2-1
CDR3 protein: CASSLGGQTYNEQFF

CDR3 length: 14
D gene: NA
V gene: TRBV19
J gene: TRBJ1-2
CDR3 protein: CASSVQGINYGYTF

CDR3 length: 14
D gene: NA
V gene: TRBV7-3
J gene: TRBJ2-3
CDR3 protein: CASSPRGVTDTQYF

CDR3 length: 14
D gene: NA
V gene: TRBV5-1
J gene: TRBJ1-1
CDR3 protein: CASSPLSGGTEAFF

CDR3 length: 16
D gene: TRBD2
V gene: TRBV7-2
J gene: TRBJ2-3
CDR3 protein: CASSRSTSGGADTQYF

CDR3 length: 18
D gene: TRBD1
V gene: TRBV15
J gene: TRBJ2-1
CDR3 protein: CATSEGQGYPSDYNEQFF

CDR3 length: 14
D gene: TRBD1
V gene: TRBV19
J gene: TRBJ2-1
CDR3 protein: CASTQDRGRHEQFF

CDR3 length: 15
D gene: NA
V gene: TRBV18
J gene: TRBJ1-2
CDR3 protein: CASSPPVGADYGYTF

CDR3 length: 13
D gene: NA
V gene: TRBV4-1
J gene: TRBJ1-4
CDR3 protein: CASSLTANEKLFF

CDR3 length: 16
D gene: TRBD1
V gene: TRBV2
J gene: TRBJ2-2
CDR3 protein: CASSDPGQGATGELFF

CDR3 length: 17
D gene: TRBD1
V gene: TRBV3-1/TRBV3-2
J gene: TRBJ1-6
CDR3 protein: CASSPTGGSSYNSPLHF